The entry that follows covers one T cell receptor (beta chain) sequence. The clone's antigen remains unknown. Base qualities are not recorded, but no much larger clone differs from it by a single base. This record belongs to a study of metastatic and nonmetastatic thyroid tumors (dated by TCRdb to the early 2020s). Describing the broader study: Repertoires from peripheral blood and from tumor or nodule tissue samples of malignant and benign thyroid patients were compared. Study-wide findings and limitations: In both blood and tumor samples, malignant tumors were reported to have significantly higher TCR beta diversity than benign nodules.

None of the patients had been given any treatment before thyroid surgery. Using T-cell receptor beta sequencing, the study looked back at clinical samples from patients collected from about 2011 to 2019. Libraries were made using PCR. The instrument was an Illumina HiSeq 4000. High-throughput sequencing was used to profile the TCR beta-chain CDR3 region of each patient. The published analysis was carried out like this. The researchers built a classifier to tell apart papillary thyroid cancer patients with distant metastasis, based on CDR3 differences among clinicopathological groups. The Shannon index was used to measure repertoire diversity, and the Morisita-Horn index was used to measure how similar tumor and blood repertoires were. The public reads were reanalyzed by TCRdb: fastp trimming at Q25, MiXCR alignment, in-frame beta chains only. What appears here as the V and J calls and clone size reflects TCRdb's work, not the paper's. The sample table shows under 20,000 clones, and 25% to 35% are seen once. The ten largest clones capture less than 15% of the sample.

The receptor was derived from a female donor with papillary thyroid cancer or a benign thyroid nodule (not recorded which). Some clones in this sample may be carry-over from other donors' samples. The specimen sequenced was tumor tissue.

This receptor has the CDR3 CASSYSPGTYEQYF. The DNA sequence reads TGTGCCAGCAGTTACTCGCCGGGGACCTACGAGCAGTACTTC. The rearranged chain carries TRBV6-5 and TRBJ2-7, and TRBD2 may be the D gene, going by 5 matching bases. The CDR3 spans 14 residues, from the cysteine through the phenylalanine. The CDR3 DNA has 42 bases and is translated from base 1. The germline V gene provides CDR1 MNHEY and CDR2 SVGAGI. V and J are truncated by 0 bases and 2 bases respectively, leaving an intervening sequence of 8 bases.